This T cell receptor beta chain was captured in a study of T cells in localized non-small cell lung cancer. TCRdb's table, derived via immunoSEQ multiplex PCR, lists solely in-frame clones and lacks some. Here the sample spans approximately 7,100 clones, 92% being singletons. Whole-study findings and limits: The appearance of a median 57 of the top 100 tumor clones was seen in adjacent lung.

The ends were cut back, 3 bases at V and 1 base at J, with 9 bases in the middle. This CDR3 is built from 14 residues. From germline, CDR1 is KGHSH and CDR2 LQKENI. This clone appeared once. The antigen is unknown. The chain couples TRBV18 to TRBJ1-1, with a tentative D call TRBD1 (5 bases). The sequencing used peripheral blood mononuclear cells, collected before any cancer treatment. The receptor comes from a male donor older than 55 with stage II lung adenocarcinoma. The DNA of the CDR3 is TGTGCCAGCTCACCTGGGGCAGGGAACACTGAAGCTTTCTTT. It yields the protein CASSPGAGNTEAFF.